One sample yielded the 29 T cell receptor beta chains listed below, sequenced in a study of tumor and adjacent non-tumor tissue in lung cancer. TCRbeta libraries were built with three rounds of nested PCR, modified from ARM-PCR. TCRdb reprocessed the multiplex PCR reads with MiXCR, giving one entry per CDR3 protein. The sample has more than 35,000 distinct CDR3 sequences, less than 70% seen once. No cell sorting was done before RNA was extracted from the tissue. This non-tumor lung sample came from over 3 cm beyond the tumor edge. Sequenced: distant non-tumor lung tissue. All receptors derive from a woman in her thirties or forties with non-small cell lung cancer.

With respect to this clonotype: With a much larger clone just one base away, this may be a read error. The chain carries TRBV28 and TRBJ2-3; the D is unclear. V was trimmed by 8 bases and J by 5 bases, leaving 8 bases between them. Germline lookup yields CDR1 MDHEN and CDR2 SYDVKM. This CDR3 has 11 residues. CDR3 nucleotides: TGTGCCAGCCTTCGCATAGATACGCAGTATTTT. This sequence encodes CASLRIDTQYF.

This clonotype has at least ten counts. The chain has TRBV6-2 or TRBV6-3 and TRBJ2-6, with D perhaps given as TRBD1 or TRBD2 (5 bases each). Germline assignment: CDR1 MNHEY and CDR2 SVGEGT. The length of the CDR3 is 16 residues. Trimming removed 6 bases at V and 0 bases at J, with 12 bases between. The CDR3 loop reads CASSRGFSSGANVLTF. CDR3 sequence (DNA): TGTGCCAGCAGCCGGGGCTTTAGCTCTGGGGCCAACGTCCTGACTTTC.

The CDR3 here is CASSIVSNSYKQYF. The DNA for the CDR3 is TGTGCCAGCAGCATAGTCTCAAACTCCTATAAGCAGTACTTC. The genes are TRBV11-2 and TRBJ2-7, with D uncertain. Trimming removed 5 bases at V and 8 bases at J, with 19 bases between. Germline V CDR1 and CDR2: SGHAT, FQNNGV. This CDR3 has 14 amino acids.

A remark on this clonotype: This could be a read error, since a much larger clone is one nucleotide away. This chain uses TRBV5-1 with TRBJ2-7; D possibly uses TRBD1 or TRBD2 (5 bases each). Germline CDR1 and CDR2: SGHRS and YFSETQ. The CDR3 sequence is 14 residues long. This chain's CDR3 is CASSRTPGGYGQYF. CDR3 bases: TGCGCCAGCTCCCGGACCCCTGGGGGATACGGGCAGTACTTC.

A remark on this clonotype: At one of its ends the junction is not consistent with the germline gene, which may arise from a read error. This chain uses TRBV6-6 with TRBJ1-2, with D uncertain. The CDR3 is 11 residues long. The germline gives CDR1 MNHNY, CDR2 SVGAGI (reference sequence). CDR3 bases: TGTGCCAACACGAGGTACGGTGGCTACGCGTTC. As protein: CANTRYGGYAF.

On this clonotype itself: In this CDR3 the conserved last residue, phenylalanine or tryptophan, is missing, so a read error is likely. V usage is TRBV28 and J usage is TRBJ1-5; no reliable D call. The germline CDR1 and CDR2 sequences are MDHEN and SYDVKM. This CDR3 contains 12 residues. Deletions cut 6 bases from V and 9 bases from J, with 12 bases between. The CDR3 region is CASRQGKGPQHY. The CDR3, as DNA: TGTGCCAGCAGACAAGGCAAGGGGCCCCAGCATTAT.

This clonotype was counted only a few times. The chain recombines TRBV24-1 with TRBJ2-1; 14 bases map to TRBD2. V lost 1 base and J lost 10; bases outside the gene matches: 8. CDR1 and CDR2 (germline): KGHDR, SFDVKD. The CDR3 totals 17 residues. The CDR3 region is CATSDFTSGLAGDEQFF. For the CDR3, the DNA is TGTGCCACCAGTGATTTTACTTCGGGACTAGCGGGAGACGAGCAGTTCTTC.

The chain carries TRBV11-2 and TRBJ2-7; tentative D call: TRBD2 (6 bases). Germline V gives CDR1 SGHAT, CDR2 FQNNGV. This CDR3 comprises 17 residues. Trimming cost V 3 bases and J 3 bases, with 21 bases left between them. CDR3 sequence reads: CASSLTSGVGGGYEQYF. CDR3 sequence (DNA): TGTGCCAGCAGCTTGACTAGTGGGGTGGGTGGGGGCTACGAGCAGTACTTC.

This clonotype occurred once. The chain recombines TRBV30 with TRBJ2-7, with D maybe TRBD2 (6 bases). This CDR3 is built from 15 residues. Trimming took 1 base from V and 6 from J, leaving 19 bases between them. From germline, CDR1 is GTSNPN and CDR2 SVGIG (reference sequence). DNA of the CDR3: TGTGCCTGGAGTGGGGGGGTAGCGGCCCCCTGCGAGCAGTACTTC. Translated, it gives CAWSGGVAAPCEQYF.

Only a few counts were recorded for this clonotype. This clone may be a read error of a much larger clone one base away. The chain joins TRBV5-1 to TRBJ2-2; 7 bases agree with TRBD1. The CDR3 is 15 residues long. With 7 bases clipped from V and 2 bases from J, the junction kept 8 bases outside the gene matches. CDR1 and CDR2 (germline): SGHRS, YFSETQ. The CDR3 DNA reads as TGCGCCAGCGGCACGGGACAGAGTAACACCGGGGAGCTGTTTTTT. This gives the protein CASGTGQSNTGELFF.

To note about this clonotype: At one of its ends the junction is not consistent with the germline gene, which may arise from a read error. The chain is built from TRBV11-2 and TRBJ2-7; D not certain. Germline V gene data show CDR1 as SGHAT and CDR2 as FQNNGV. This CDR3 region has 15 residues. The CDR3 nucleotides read TGTGCCAGCAACTTAGATCACCAGAGGTCATACGAGCAGTACTTC. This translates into CASNLDHQRSYEQYF.

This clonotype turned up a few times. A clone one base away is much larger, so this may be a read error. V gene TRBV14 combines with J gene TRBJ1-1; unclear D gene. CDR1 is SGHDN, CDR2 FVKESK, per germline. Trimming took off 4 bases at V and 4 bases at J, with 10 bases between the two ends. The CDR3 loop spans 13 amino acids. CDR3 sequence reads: CASSLALSTEAFF. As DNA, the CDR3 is TGTGCCAGCAGCCTTGCGCTGAGCACTGAAGCTTTCTTT. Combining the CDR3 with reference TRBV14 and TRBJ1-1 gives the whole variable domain EAGVTQFPSHSVIEKGQTVTLRCDPISGHDNLYWYRRVMGKEIKFLLHFVKESKQDESGMPNNRFLAERTGGTYSTLKVQPAELEDSGVYFCASSLALSTEAFFGQGTRLTVV.

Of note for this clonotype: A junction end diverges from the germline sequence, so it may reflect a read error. This CDR3 reads CVSSLWPQPSYEQYF. The CDR3 DNA follows: TGTGTCAGCAGTTTGTGGCCACAGCCCTCCTACGAGCAGTACTTC. This chain connects TRBV28 to TRBJ2-7, with unresolved D. The germline V gene encodes CDR1 MDHEN and CDR2 SYDVKM. This CDR3 comprises 15 residues.

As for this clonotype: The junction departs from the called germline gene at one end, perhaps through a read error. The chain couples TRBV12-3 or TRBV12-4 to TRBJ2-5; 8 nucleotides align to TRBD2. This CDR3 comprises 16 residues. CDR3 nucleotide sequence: TGTGCCAGCAGTTTATGGCCAGCGGGGGCCGGGGAGATCCAGTACTTC. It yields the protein CASSLWPAGAGEIQYF.

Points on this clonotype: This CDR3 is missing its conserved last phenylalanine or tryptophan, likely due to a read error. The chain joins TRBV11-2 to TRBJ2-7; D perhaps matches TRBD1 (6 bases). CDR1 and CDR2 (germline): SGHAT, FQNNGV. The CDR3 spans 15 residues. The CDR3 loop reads CASIHEGPGHYKQYL. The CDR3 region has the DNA TGTGCCAGCATCCACGAGGGACCGGGACACTACAAGCAGTACTTA.

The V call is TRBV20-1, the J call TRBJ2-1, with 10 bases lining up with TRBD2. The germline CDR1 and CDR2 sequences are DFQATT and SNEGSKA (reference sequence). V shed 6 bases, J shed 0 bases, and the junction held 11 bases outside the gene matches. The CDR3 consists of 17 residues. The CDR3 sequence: CSALGPSGSISYNEQFF. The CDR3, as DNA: TGCAGTGCCCTAGGCCCTAGCGGGAGTATCTCCTACAATGAGCAGTTCTTC.

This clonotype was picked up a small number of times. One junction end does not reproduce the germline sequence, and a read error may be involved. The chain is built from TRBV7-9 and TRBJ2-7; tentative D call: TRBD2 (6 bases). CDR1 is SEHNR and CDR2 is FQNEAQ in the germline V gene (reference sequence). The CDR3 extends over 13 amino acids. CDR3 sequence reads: CASREGFTYEQYF. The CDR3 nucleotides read TGTGCCAGCAGGGAGGGGTTTACCTACGAGCAATACTTC.

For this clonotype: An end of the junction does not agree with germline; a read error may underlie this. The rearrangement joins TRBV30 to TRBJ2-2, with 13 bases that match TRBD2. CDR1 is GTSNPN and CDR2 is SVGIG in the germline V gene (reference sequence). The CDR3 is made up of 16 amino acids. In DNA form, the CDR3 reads TGTGCCTGGGCCAGGACTAGCGGGGGTTTTTCCGGGGAGATGTTTTTT. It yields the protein CAWARTSGGFSGEMFF.

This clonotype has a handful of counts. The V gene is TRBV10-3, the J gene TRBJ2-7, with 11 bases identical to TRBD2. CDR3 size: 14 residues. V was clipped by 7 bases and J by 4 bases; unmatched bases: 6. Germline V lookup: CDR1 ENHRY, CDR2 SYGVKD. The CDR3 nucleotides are TGTGCCATCAAAGGGACTAGCGGACCATACGAGCAGTACTTC. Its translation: CAIKGTSGPYEQYF.

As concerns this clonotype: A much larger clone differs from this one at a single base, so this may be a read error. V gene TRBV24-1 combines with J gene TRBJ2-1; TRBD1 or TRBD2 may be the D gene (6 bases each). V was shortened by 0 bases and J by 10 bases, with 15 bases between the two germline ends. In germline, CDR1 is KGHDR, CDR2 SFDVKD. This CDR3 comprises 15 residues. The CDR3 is CATSDLGNGGEEQFF. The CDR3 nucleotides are TGTGCCACCAGTGATTTGGGAAACGGGGGCGAGGAGCAGTTCTTC.

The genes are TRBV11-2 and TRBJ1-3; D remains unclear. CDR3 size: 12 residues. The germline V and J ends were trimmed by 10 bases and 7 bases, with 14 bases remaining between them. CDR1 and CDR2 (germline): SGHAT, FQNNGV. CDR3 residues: CANNLELNTIYF. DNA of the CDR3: TGTGCCAACAACTTAGAACTGAACACCATATATTTT.

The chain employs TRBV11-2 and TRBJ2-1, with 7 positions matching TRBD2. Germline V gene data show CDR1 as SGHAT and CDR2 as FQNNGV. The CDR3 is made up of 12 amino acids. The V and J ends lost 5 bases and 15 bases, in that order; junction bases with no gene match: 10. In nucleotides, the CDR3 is TGTGCCAGCAGCCCACTGGCGGGAGAGGGGTTCTTC. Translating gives CASSPLAGEGFF.

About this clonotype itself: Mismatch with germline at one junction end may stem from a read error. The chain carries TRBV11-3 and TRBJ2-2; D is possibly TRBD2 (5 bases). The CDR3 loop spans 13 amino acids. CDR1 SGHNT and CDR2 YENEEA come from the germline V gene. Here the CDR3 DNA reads TGTGTCAGCAACTTAGCCGGCCACGGGGAGCAGTTTTTT. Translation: CVSNLAGHGEQFF.

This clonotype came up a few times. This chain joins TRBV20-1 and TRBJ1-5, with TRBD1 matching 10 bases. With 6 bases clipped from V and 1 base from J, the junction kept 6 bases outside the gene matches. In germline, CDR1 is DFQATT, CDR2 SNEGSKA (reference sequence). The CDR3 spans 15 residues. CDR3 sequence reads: CSAPTGGASNQPQHF. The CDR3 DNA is TGCAGTGCACCGACAGGGGGCGCGAGCAATCAGCCCCAGCATTTT.

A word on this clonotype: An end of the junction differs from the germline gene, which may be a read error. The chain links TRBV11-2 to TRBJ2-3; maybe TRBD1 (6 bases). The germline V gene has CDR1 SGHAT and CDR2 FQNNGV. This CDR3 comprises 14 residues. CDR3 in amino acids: CVSSLTGTDSTQYF. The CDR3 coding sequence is TGTGTCAGCAGCCTTACGGGCACGGACAGTACGCAGTATTTT.

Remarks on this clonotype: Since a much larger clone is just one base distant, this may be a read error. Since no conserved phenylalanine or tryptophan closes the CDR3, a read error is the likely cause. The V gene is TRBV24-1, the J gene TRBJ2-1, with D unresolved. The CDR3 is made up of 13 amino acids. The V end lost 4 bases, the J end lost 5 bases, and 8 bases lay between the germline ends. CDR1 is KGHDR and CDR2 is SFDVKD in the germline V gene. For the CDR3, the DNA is TGTGCCACCAGTGACGGGCCGAACAATGAGCAGTTCTTA. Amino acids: CATSDGPNNEQFL.

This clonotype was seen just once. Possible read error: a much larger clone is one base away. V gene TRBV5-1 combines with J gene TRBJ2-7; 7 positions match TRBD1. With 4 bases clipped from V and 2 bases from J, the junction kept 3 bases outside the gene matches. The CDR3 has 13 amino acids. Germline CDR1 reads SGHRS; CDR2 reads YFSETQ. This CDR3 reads CASSIQGAYEQYF. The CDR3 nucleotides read TGCGCCAGCAGCATCCAGGGGGCCTACGAGCAGTACTTC.

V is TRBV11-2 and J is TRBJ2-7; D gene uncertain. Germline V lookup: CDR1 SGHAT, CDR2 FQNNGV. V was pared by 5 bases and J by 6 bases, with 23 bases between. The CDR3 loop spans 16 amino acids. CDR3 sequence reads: CASSPPAGQGYFEQYF. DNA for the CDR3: TGTGCCAGCAGCCCCCCCGCTGGGCAAGGGTACTTCGAGCAGTACTTC. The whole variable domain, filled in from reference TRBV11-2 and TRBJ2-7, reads EAGVAQSPRYKIIEKRQSVAFWCNPISGHATLYWYQQILGQGPKLLIQFQNNGVVDDSQLPKDRFSAERLKGVDSTLKIQPAKLEDSAVYLCASSPPAGQGYFEQYFGPGTRLTVT.

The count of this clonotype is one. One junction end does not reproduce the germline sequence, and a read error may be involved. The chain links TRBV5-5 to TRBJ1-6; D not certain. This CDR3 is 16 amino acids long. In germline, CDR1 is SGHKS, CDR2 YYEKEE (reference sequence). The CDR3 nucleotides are TGTACCAGCAGCTTGGACCTAGGTTCCTATAGTTCACCCCTCCACTTT. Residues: CTSSLDLGSYSSPLHF.